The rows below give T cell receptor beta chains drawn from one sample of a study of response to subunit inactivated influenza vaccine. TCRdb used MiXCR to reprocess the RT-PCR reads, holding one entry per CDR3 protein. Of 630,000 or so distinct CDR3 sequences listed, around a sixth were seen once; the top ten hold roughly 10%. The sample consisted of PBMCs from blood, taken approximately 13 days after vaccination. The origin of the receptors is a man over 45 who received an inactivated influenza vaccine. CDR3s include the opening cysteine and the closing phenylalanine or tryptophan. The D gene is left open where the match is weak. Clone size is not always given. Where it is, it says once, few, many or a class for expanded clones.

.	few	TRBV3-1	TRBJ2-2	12	CASSQGVTRLFF	TGTGCCAGCAGCCAGGGGGTGACTAGGCTGTTTTTT
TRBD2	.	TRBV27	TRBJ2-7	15	CASKVIAGVGYEQYF	TGTGCCAGCAAGGTGATAGCGGGAGTTGGTTACGAGCAGTACTTC
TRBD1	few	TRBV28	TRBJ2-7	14	CASSRPGQTYEQYF	TGTGCCAGCAGCCGTCCGGGACAGACCTACGAGCAGTACTTC
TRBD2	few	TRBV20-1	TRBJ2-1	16	CSAIQRGASSYNEQFF	TGCAGTGCTATCCAGCGGGGGGCGAGCTCCTACAATGAGCAGTTCTTC
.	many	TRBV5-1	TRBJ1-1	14	CASKVQPDSIEAFF	TGCGCCAGCAAAGTTCAGCCAGACTCAATCGAAGCTTTCTTT
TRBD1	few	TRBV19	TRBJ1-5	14	CASSTRQGHQPQHF	TGTGCCAGTAGTACACGACAGGGACATCAGCCCCAGCATTTT
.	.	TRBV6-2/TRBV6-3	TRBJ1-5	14	CASRRESGNQPQHF	TGTGCCAGCAGGCGGGAGTCGGGCAATCAGCCCCAGCATTTT
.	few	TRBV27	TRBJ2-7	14	CASSLNVNSYEQYF	TGTGCCAGCAGTTTAAACGTAAACTCCTACGAGCAGTACTTC
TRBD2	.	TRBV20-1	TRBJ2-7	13	CSAGLAGTYEQYF	TGCAGTGCCGGACTAGCGGGAACCTACGAGCAGTACTTC
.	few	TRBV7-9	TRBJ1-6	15	CASSLPGRNFGTLHF	TGTGCCAGCAGCTTGCCTGGACGGAACTTTGGAACCCTCCACTTT
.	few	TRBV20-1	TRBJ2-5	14	CSANTGGQKETQYF	TGCAGTGCCAACACCGGGGGACAGAAGGAGACCCAGTACTTC
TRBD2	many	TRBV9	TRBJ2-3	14	CASSLAGELGTQYF	TGTGCCAGTTCTCTCGCGGGAGAGTTAGGTACGCAGTATTTT
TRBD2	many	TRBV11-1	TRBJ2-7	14	CASSFGTSSYEQYF	TGTGCCAGCAGCTTTGGGACTAGTTCCTACGAGCAGTACTTC
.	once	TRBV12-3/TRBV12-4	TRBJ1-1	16	CASSPYRVRMNAEAFF	TGTGCCAGCAGTCCCTACAGGGTTCGGATGAACGCTGAAGCTTTCTTT
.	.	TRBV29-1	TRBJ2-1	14	CSAQTRGPYNEQFF	TGCAGCGCTCAGACTAGGGGACCCTACAATGAGCAGTTCTTC
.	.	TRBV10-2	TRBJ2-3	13	CASRLTRQDTQYF	TGCGCCAGCAGGTTGACTAGGCAAGATACGCAGTATTTT
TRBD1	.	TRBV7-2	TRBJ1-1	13	CASSYRDRAEAFF	TGTGCCAGCAGCTACCGGGACAGGGCTGAAGCTTTCTTT
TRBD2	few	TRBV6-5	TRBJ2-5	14	CASSYASGGETQYF	TGTGCCAGCAGTTACGCTAGCGGGGGAGAGACCCAGTACTTC
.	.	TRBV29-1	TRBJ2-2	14	CSVEGPLGAGELFF	TGCAGCGTTGAGGGCCCCTTGGGGGCCGGGGAGCTGTTTTTT
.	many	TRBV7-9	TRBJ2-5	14	CASSFWTAQETQYF	TGTGCCAGCAGCTTTTGGACAGCGCAAGAGACCCAGTACTTC
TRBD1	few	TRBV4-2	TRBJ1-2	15	CASTPGQSANYGYTF	TGTGCCAGCACCCCGGGACAGTCAGCTAACTATGGCTACACCTTC
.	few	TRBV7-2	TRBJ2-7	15	CASSLASRAPYEQYF	TGTGCCAGCAGCTTAGCTTCGCGGGCCCCCTACGAGCAGTACTTC
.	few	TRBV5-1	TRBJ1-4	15	CASSLASRGEEKLFF	TGCGCCAGCAGCTTGGCGAGCAGGGGCGAGGAAAAACTGTTTTTT
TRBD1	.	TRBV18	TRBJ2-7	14	CASSPRDRTYEQYF	TGTGCCAGCTCACCCCGGGACAGAACCTACGAGCAGTACTTC
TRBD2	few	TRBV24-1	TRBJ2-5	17	CATSDSGRGDIYETQYF	TGTGCCACCAGTGATTCCGGGAGGGGAGATATTTATGAGACCCAGTACTTC
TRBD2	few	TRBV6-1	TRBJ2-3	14	CASSGGAETDTQYF	TGTGCCAGCAGCGGGGGGGCCGAGACAGATACGCAGTATTTT
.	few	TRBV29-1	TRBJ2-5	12	CSVVKRQETQYF	TGCAGCGTTGTTAAGCGGCAAGAGACCCAGTACTTC
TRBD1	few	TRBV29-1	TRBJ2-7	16	CSVALQGPPLTYEQYF	TGCAGCGTTGCCTTACAGGGGCCACCCCTTACCTACGAGCAGTACTTC
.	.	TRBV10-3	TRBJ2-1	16	CAISGPELASGNEQFF	TGTGCCATCAGTGGGCCCGAACTAGCATCAGGAAATGAGCAGTTCTTC
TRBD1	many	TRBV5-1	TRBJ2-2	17	CASPEVRDRSTTGELFF	TGCGCCAGTCCCGAGGTCCGGGACAGATCCACCACCGGGGAGCTGTTTTTT
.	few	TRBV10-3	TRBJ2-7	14	CAISESMGSREQYF	TGTGCCATCAGTGAGTCGATGGGCAGTCGGGAGCAGTACTTC
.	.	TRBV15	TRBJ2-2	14	CATSREINPRELFF	TGTGCCACCAGCAGAGAAATTAACCCTCGGGAGCTGTTTTTT
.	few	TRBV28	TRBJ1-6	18	CASSPNPSIRGTHSPLHF	TGTGCCAGCAGTCCTAACCCGAGTATCAGGGGCACCCATTCACCCCTCCACTTT
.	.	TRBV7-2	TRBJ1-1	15	CASSLDPGFNTEAFF	TGTGCCAGCAGCTTAGATCCGGGATTCAACACTGAAGCTTTCTTT
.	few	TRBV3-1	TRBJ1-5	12	CASSRTTGPQHF	TGTGCCAGCAGCCGGACCACAGGGCCCCAGCATTTT
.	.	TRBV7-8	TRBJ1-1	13	CASSLALNLEAFF	TGTGCCAGCAGCTTAGCGCTGAACCTTGAAGCTTTCTTT
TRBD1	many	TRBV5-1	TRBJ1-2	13	CASSFGQGDGYTF	TGCGCCAGCAGCTTCGGCCAGGGGGACGGCTACACCTTC
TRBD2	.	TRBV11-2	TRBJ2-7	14	CASSFGTRAYEQYF	TGTGCCAGCAGCTTTGGGACTAGGGCTTACGAGCAGTACTTC
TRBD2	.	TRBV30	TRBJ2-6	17	CAWSGGGGVSGANVLTF	TGTGCCTGGAGTGGCGGGGGGGGCGTCTCTGGGGCCAACGTCCTGACTTTC
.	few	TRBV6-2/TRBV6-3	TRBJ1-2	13	CASRIPGNYGYTF	TGTGCCAGCAGGATTCCAGGGAACTATGGCTACACCTTC
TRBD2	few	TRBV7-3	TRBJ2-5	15	CASSATGTREETQYF	TGTGCCAGCAGCGCGACCGGGACTAGAGAAGAGACCCAGTACTTC
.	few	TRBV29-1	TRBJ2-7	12	CSVGDISYEQYF	TGCAGCGTTGGAGACATCTCCTACGAGCAGTACTTC
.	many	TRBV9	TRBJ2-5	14	CASSGDGYLETQYF	TGTGCCAGCAGCGGCGACGGGTACTTGGAGACCCAGTACTTC
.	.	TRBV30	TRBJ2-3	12	CAWRAFGDTQYF	TGTGCCTGGAGGGCCTTTGGAGATACGCAGTATTTT
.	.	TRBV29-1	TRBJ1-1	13	CSGSTKQNTEAFF	TGCAGCGGTAGCACAAAACAGAACACTGAAGCTTTCTTT
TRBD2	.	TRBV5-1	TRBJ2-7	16	CASSAGTSRSSYEQYF	TGCGCCAGCAGCGCCGGGACTAGCAGAAGCTCCTACGAGCAGTACTTC
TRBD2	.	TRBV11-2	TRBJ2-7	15	CASSLDGRGAYEQYF	TGTGCCAGCAGCTTAGATGGGCGGGGGGCTTACGAGCAGTACTTC
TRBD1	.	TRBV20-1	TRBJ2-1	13	CSAPGYRGNEQFF	TGCAGTGCTCCGGGGTACAGGGGGAATGAGCAGTTCTTC
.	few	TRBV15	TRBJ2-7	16	CATSSDARGNVYEQYF	TGTGCCACCAGCAGTGACGCCCGCGGCAATGTTTACGAGCAGTACTTC
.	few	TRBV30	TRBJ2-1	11	CAWSIYNEQFF	TGTGCCTGGAGCATTTACAATGAGCAGTTCTTC
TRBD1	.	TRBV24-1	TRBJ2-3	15	CATSDFGTGADTQYF	TGTGCCACCAGTGATTTCGGGACAGGGGCCGATACGCAGTATTTT
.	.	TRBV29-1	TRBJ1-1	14	CSVDLDGLNTEAFF	TGCAGCGTTGACCTAGACGGGCTGAACACTGAAGCTTTCTTT
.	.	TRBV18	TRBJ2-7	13	CASSPTAQYEQYF	TGTGCCAGCTCACCGACCGCTCAATACGAGCAGTACTTC
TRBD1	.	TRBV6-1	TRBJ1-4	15	CASSHQTGSTEKLFF	TGTGCCAGCAGTCATCAGACAGGGTCCACTGAAAAACTGTTTTTT
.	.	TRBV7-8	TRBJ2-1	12	CASSLVAGPSEF	TGTGCCAGCAGCTTAGTGGCAGGGCCGAGCGAATTC
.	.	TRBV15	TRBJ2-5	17	CATSRDLGQIVPETQYF	TGTGCCACCAGCAGAGATCTCGGTCAGATAGTACCAGAGACCCAGTACTTC
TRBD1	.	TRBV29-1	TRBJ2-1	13	CSSRGQGYNEQFF	TGCAGCTCTAGGGGACAGGGGTACAATGAGCAGTTCTTC
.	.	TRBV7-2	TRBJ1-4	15	CASSLRRGNEEKLFF	TGTGCCAGCAGCCTTCGGAGGGGGAACGAAGAAAAACTGTTTTTT
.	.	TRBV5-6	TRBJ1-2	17	CASSPDPDTHPYYGYTF	TGTGCCAGCAGCCCGGACCCGGACACCCACCCGTACTATGGCTACACCTTC
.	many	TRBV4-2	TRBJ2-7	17	CASSQVRLTGNSYEQYF	TGTGCCAGCAGCCAAGTCCGCCTAACAGGGAATTCCTACGAGCAGTACTTC